These T cell receptor beta chains were read from a single sample in a study of PD-1 blockade in classical Hodgkin lymphoma. The data were produced by immunoSEQ multiplex PCR, yet TCRdb's version contains in-frame clones alone and is incomplete. This sample has 70,000 to 80,000 clones; just over 90% occur once, and the top ten carry 8%. The sample was peripheral blood mononuclear cells (PBMCs), taken at baseline. The receptor source for this set is a human donor with classical Hodgkin lymphoma. Both conserved end residues are part of each CDR3. Clone sizes are given selectively: once, few, many, or a class where the clone is expanded.

TRBV11-2,TRBJ2-6,.,CASSNHGKGWANVLTF
TRBV9,TRBJ2-1,once,CASSTSGGPYNEQFF
TRBV12-5,TRBJ1-4,.,CASGGLNEKLFF
TRBV30,TRBJ1-3,once,CAWSVMIWDSSRSGNTIYF
TRBV4-2,TRBJ2-2,.,CASSQDRRLPNTGELFF
TRBV4-1,TRBJ1-2,.,CASSQETSQGSSFITF
TRBV5-1,TRBJ2-1,.,CASSLDPRGQVNEQFF
TRBV28,TRBJ2-7,.,CASSPQGAERSDEQYF
TRBV30,TRBJ2-5,.,CAWCERGAGETQYF
TRBV15,TRBJ2-7,.,CATSRDKEQYF
TRBV7-3,TRBJ2-3,.,CASSLSPGVSPDTQYF
TRBV4-3,TRBJ2-3,.,CASSQDPDGERVSTDTQYF
TRBV28,TRBJ1-5,.,CASRKPTGRYQPQHF
TRBV6-5,TRBJ2-5,.,CASSYYGGPQETQYF
TRBV11-3,TRBJ2-1,.,CASSLAGSYNEQFF
TRBV11-2,TRBJ2-2,.,CASSPFGQTIRELFF
TRBV6-5,TRBJ1-1,.,CASSYSIQGSTEAFF
TRBV9,TRBJ2-3,.,CASSVEGGGGTDTQYF
TRBV29-1,TRBJ2-1,.,CSAPSRVTYNEQFF
TRBV2,TRBJ2-2,.,CASLVLAGELFF
TRBV6-4,TRBJ2-7,.,CASSDYTGPFTYEQYF
TRBV2,TRBJ2-7,.,CASSELDEQYF